Listed below are T cell receptor beta chains from one sample, sequenced in a study of metastatic and nonmetastatic thyroid tumors. TCRdb re-called the PCR reads through MiXCR. In the table there are roughly 5,900 clones, under 30% of which are singletons. The sample consisted of adjacent normal tissue. The receptors stem from a male donor with papillary thyroid cancer or a benign thyroid nodule (not recorded which). Some clones in this sample may be carry-over from other donors' samples. Each CDR3 is given with its conserved first and last residue. A D gene is named only where the DNA matches it firmly. Some rows mark clone size as missing; the rest say once, few, many or name a class of expanded clone.

J	size	D	V	DNA	CDR3
TRBJ1-5	NA	TRBD1	TRBV7-6	TGTGCCAGCAGCCCCGGACAGGGTCTAAATCAGCCCCAGCATTTT	CASSPGQGLNQPQHF
TRBJ1-2	medium-sized	NA	TRBV19	TGTGCCAGTAGTAAGAGGGGGTGGGGGCTACTAATTGGCTACACCTTC	CASSKRGWGLLIGYTF
TRBJ1-4	medium-sized	NA	TRBV28	TGTGCCAGCAGTCCCCAGGACGGAAATGAAAAACTGTTTTTT	CASSPQDGNEKLFF
TRBJ1-1	medium-sized	NA	TRBV2	TGTGCCAGCAGTGACTTAATGCGAAGGGACACTGAAGCTTTCTTT	CASSDLMRRDTEAFF
TRBJ2-1	few	TRBD2	TRBV19	TGTGCCAGTAGTATTGGACTAGCGGCACCCGATGAGCAGTTCTTC	CASSIGLAAPDEQFF
TRBJ1-1	NA	TRBD1	TRBV5-1	TGCGCCAGCAGCTCCTTACAGGGGATGAACACTGAAGCTTTCTTT	CASSSLQGMNTEAFF
TRBJ1-2	medium-sized	TRBD1	TRBV27	TGTGCCAGCAGTTCCCACAACAGGGGCTACGCCTATGGCTACACCTTC	CASSSHNRGYAYGYTF
TRBJ1-2	few	TRBD1	TRBV12-3/TRBV12-4	TGTGCCAGCAGTGACCCCGGGACAGGGGCCTCCTATGTCTACACCTTC	CASSDPGTGASYVYTF
TRBJ2-7	medium-sized	TRBD2	TRBV20-1	TGCAGTGCTCGTCCCGGGACTAGTTCCTACGAGCAGTACTTC	CSARPGTSSYEQYF
TRBJ2-5	NA	NA	TRBV30	TGTGCCTGGAAGCCTCGAGGCGGATTCAGGACCCAGTACTTC	CAWKPRGGFRTQYF
TRBJ2-3	few	TRBD2	TRBV19	TGTGCCAGTAGTATTTTGGCGGGAGGGCCAACAGATACGCAGTATTTT	CASSILAGGPTDTQYF
TRBJ1-6	NA	NA	TRBV6-1	TGTGCCAGCAGTGAGGGTCCGTGGAACTATAATTCACCCCTCCACTTT	CASSEGPWNYNSPLHF
TRBJ2-3	NA	NA	TRBV20-1	TGCAGTGCTAGATACTACTTGAAAGATACGCAGTATTTT	CSARYYLKDTQYF
TRBJ2-7	few	NA	TRBV2	TGTGCCAGCAGTGATACAGGGTACGAGCAGTACTTC	CASSDTGYEQYF
TRBJ1-5	many	NA	TRBV12-3/TRBV12-4	TGTGCCAGCACAAAAGGGACCCCTAATCAGCCCCAGCATTTT	CASTKGTPNQPQHF
TRBJ2-1	NA	TRBD2	TRBV11-1	TGTGCCAGCAGCTTTGCAAGCGGGAGGGCGCATGAGCAGTTCTTC	CASSFASGRAHEQFF
TRBJ2-6	few	TRBD1	TRBV6-2/TRBV6-3	TGTGCCAGCAGTTACTCGCGTGGACAGGGGCTCTCTGGGGCCAACGTCCTGACTTTC	CASSYSRGQGLSGANVLTF
TRBJ2-2	NA	TRBD2	TRBV4-3	TGCGCCAGCAGCACCGGGACTAGCGGTAACACCGGGGAGCTGTTTTTT	CASSTGTSGNTGELFF
TRBJ1-2	large	TRBD1	TRBV27	TGTGCCAGCAGACATGGACAGGGGGCTTACACCTTC	CASRHGQGAYTF
TRBJ1-5	medium-sized	NA	TRBV9	TGTGCCAGCAGCGAGGGGACGGCGGGGGATCAGCCCCAGCATTTT	CASSEGTAGDQPQHF
TRBJ1-6	many	TRBD1	TRBV20-1	TGCAGTGCTTCCACCGGGACAGGGATGAATTCACCCCTCCACTTT	CSASTGTGMNSPLHF
TRBJ2-7	NA	TRBD1	TRBV27	TGTGCCAGCAGTAAAAAAGGGGGGGGACAGGGACCTTACGAGCAGTACTTC	CASSKKGGGQGPYEQYF
TRBJ1-1	medium-sized	NA	TRBV11-3	TGTGCCAGCAGCTCTAGCCAGGGATGGGACACTGAAGCTTTCTTT	CASSSSQGWDTEAFF
TRBJ2-3	few	TRBD2	TRBV27	TGTGCCAGCAGTTCCTGGGGGGGTGACACAGATACGCAGTATTTT	CASSSWGGDTDTQYF
TRBJ1-6	medium-sized	NA	TRBV2	TGTGCCAGCGCCTCAGGGACCTATAATTCACCCCTCCACTTT	CASASGTYNSPLHF
TRBJ1-5	medium-sized	TRBD1	TRBV10-2	TGCGCCAGCAGTGTCACAGGGGAAAATCAGCCCCAGCATTTT	CASSVTGENQPQHF
TRBJ1-6	many	NA	TRBV6-1	TGTGCCAGCTCCCTGTTAGGCTCCTATAATTCACCCCTCCACTTT	CASSLLGSYNSPLHF
TRBJ2-7	NA	TRBD1	TRBV24-1	TGTGCCACCAGTGATTACAGGGGGTACGAGCAGTACTTC	CATSDYRGYEQYF
TRBJ1-1	NA	NA	TRBV10-3	TGTGCCATCAATGGGGGCGCGATTGGGACTGAAGCTTTCTTT	CAINGGAIGTEAFF
TRBJ2-1	few	NA	TRBV7-3	TGTGCCAGCAGCTTAAGGCAGGGATCCTACAATGAGCAGTTCTTC	CASSLRQGSYNEQFF
TRBJ1-6	NA	TRBD1	TRBV20-1	TGCAGTGCCCCGGGACAGGGGGCCTGGTCACCCCTCCACTTT	CSAPGQGAWSPLHF
TRBJ2-7	medium-sized	NA	TRBV12-3/TRBV12-4	TGTGCCAGCAGTTTAGCGGTAACTCTCGAGCAGTACTTC	CASSLAVTLEQYF